The next 31 T cell receptor beta chains were all read from a single sample in a study of graft-versus-host responses after intestinal transplantation. The protocol was immunoSEQ multiplex PCR, while the TCRdb copy is restricted to in-frame clones and leaves out a portion. The table records roughly 25,000 clones, 85% to 95% of them present only once. This specimen was PBMCs, taken 18 days after transplant. The receptor source for this set is a human patient who received an intestinal transplant, so some T cells may come from the graft donor.

The chain carries TRBV5-6 and TRBJ2-3; 12 bases match TRBD2. Germline V gene lookup returns CDR1 SGHDT and CDR2 YYEEEE. Losses at the gene ends were 2 bases for V and 1 base for J; bases not matched to a gene: 2. The CDR3 has 16 residues. The DNA for the CDR3 is TGTGCCAGCAGCTTACTAGCGGGGGGACGCACAGATACGCAGTATTTT. Its translation: CASSLLAGGRTDTQYF.

The V and J genes are TRBV30 and TRBJ2-3, with D hard to call. The CDR3 length is 14 residues. Trimming left V 1 base short and J 4 bases short, with 12 bases between. Germline lookup yields CDR1 GTSNPN and CDR2 SVGIG (reference sequence). The CDR3 DNA reads TGTGCCTGGAGTGGTGGTTACGTTCCAGATACGCAGTATTTT. It yields the protein CAWSGGYVPDTQYF.

In DNA form, the CDR3 reads TGTGCCAGCAGTTACTCGAACACTGAAGCTTTCTTT. Translating gives CASSYSNTEAFF. The gene calls are TRBV5-6 and TRBJ1-1; D gene unclear. The CDR3 totals 12 residues. V lost 5 bases, J lost 1 base, and 6 bases lay in between. Germline values: CDR1 SGHDT, CDR2 YYEEEE.

This chain connects TRBV15 to TRBJ1-2; tentatively, D is TRBD1 (6 bases). The germline V gene has CDR1 LNHNV and CDR2 YYDKDF (reference sequence). Trimming removed 5 bases at V and 3 bases at J, with 10 bases between. The CDR3 has 13 residues. The CDR3 nucleotides read TGTGCCACCAGCGGGGGGCAACACTATGGCTACACCTTC. Its protein product is CATSGGQHYGYTF.

This clone was observed a single time. This chain connects TRBV6-5 to TRBJ2-3; D is undetermined. The V gene lost 5 bases and the J gene lost 9 bases, with 12 bases spanning the gap. Germline assignment: CDR1 MNHEY and CDR2 SVGAGI. CDR3 size: 12 residues. The CDR3 region has the DNA TGTGCCAGCAGTCGCTTAGATGGGACGCAGTATTTT. Protein sequence: CASSRLDGTQYF.

The chain links TRBV9 to TRBJ1-1; possibly TRBD1 for D (5 bases). Germline V gene lookup returns CDR1 SGDLS and CDR2 YYNGEE. Deletions cut 2 bases from V and 0 bases from J, with 14 bases between. The CDR3 sequence is 16 residues long. The CDR3 is CASSVGEQGMNTEAFF. For the CDR3, the DNA is TGTGCCAGCAGCGTCGGGGAGCAGGGTATGAACACTGAAGCTTTCTTT.

The chain has TRBV7-8 and TRBJ1-5; D remains ambiguous. Germline CDR1 reads SGHVS; CDR2 reads FQNEAQ. The V end lost 1 base, the J end lost 2 bases, and 6 bases lay between the germline ends. The CDR3 is 14 amino acids. The CDR3, as DNA: TGTGCCAGCAGCTTAGGGATCGGCAATCAGCCCCAGCATTTT. Translated: CASSLGIGNQPQHF.

The chain joins TRBV27 to TRBJ1-1; TRBD1 matches at 7 bases. Germline V lookup: CDR1 MNHEY, CDR2 SMNVEV (reference sequence). This CDR3 comprises 17 residues. The V segment lost 1 base and the J segment 1 base; nucleotides outside the gene matches: 9. The CDR3 loop is CASSLWPPTGRNTEAFF. The CDR3 DNA follows: TGTGCCAGCAGTTTATGGCCCCCGACAGGGAGGAACACTGAAGCTTTCTTT.

The CDR3 DNA sequence: TGTGCCAGCAGCGTAGCGAGGTCCTTCAGCTCCTACAATGAGCAGTTCTTC. This codes for CASSVARSFSSYNEQFF. This chain links TRBV9 with TRBJ2-1; D not resolved. Looked up from germline, CDR1 is SGDLS and CDR2 is YYNGEE. The CDR3 is 17 amino acids. The V and J ends lost 0 bases and 0 bases respectively, with 13 bases between them.

The rearrangement joins TRBV7-8 to TRBJ1-5, with no clear D. Germline values: CDR1 SGHVS, CDR2 FQNEAQ. Trimming pared 5 bases from V and 3 bases from J, leaving 14 bases between. The CDR3 contains 15 residues. The CDR3 sequence is CASSPSVSPNQPQHF. The DNA of the CDR3 is TGTGCCAGCAGCCCCTCCGTCAGCCCCAATCAGCCCCAGCATTTT.

This sequence joins TRBV30 and TRBJ2-3; 7 bases line up with TRBD2. The CDR3 sequence is 17 residues long. Germline CDR1 is GTSNPN and CDR2 is SVGIG (reference sequence). The V segment lost 3 bases and the J segment 3 bases; nucleotides outside the gene matches: 15. CDR3 amino acids: CAWSVGLGGGVTDTQYF. The CDR3 bases are TGTGCCTGGAGCGTGGGGTTGGGGGGGGGTGTGACAGATACGCAGTATTTT.

The chain employs TRBV6-5 and TRBJ1-2, with 7 bases lining up with TRBD1. In germline, CDR1 is MNHEY, CDR2 SVGAGI. Losses at the gene ends were 6 bases for V and 4 bases for J; bases not matched to a gene: 5. CDR3 length: 13 residues. The CDR3, as DNA: TGTGCCAGCAGGACGGACAGGAGCTATGGCTACACCTTC. It specifies CASRTDRSYGYTF.

The chain carries TRBV19 and TRBJ1-4; D is possibly TRBD1 (5 bases). Trimming removed 5 bases from V and 8 bases from J, with 15 bases in between. The V gene's germline CDR1 is LNHDA and CDR2 SQIVND (reference sequence). There are 14 residues in the CDR3. The CDR3 DNA reads as TGTGCCAGTAGTTCCCCGCTGCGGGGCGAAAAACTGTTTTTT. Translation: CASSSPLRGEKLFF.

The rearrangement links TRBV7-9 to TRBJ2-4; TRBD1 matches at 9 bases. Trimming at V came to 0 bases and at J to 2 bases, leaving 5 bases not matched to a gene. Per the germline V gene, CDR1 is SEHNR and CDR2 is FQNEAQ (reference sequence). The CDR3 spans 17 residues. The CDR3, as DNA: TGTGCCAGCAGCTTAGCAGGGACAGGGAATACCAAAAACATTCAGTACTTC. Translation gives CASSLAGTGNTKNIQYF.

This clone was seen more than once but under ten times. The chain combines TRBV5-1 with TRBJ1-2; D is ambiguous. The CDR3 runs to 13 residues. Germline-derived CDR1 and CDR2 are SGHRS and YFSETQ. V lost 0 bases, J lost 3 bases, and 6 bases lay in between. The CDR3 DNA follows: TGCGCCAGCAGCTTGGAGGGTGACTATGGCTACACCTTC. Protein product: CASSLEGDYGYTF.

The CDR3 sequence is CASSFRPDRSYNEQFF. The CDR3 DNA reads as TGTGCCAGCAGCTTTCGCCCAGATAGGTCCTACAATGAGCAGTTCTTC. This chain joins TRBV11-2 and TRBJ2-1; D not resolved. CDR1 is SGHAT, CDR2 FQNNGV, per germline. With 3 bases removed from V and 1 base from J, the gap between germline ends came to 13 bases. The CDR3 contains 16 residues.

The gene calls are TRBV7-9 and TRBJ2-3; 12 bases match TRBD2. The germline V gene has CDR1 SEHNR and CDR2 FQNEAQ (reference sequence). The trim removed 5 bases at V and 1 base at J, leaving 1 base unmatched. CDR3 length equals 15 residues. CDR3 in amino acids: CASSRTSGGTDTQYF. For the CDR3, the DNA is TGTGCCAGCAGCCGGACTAGCGGGGGCACAGATACGCAGTATTTT.

The rearrangement uses TRBV9 and TRBJ2-3, with 10 nucleotides matching TRBD2. V shed 3 bases and J 2 bases; nucleotides not matched to a gene: 3. Germline V lookup: CDR1 SGDLS, CDR2 YYNGEE. The CDR3 is 15 amino acids. The CDR3 sequence: CASSGAGGYTDTQYF. CDR3 nucleotides: TGTGCCAGCAGCGGAGCGGGGGGGTACACAGATACGCAGTATTTT.

The rearrangement uses TRBV4-1 and TRBJ1-1; no reliable D call. The CDR3 has 15 amino acids. Trimming removed 2 bases at V and 4 bases at J, with 14 bases between. Per germline, CDR1 MGHRA and CDR2 YSYEKL. CDR3 bases: TGCGCCAGCAGCCAAAAGCCCCCAGGTAGCACTGAAGCTTTCTTT. Its translation is CASSQKPPGSTEAFF.

The V gene is TRBV4-1, the J gene TRBJ1-2, with 9 bases matching TRBD1. Germline V lookup: CDR1 MGHRA, CDR2 YSYEKL. Trimming cost V 3 bases and J 10 bases; bases outside gene matches: 6. The CDR3 is made up of 13 amino acids. CDR3 DNA sequence: TGCGCCAGCAGCCAGCGGGACAGGGAAGACTACACCTTC. As protein: CASSQRDREDYTF.

The rearrangement joins TRBV25-1 to TRBJ1-5, with a tentative D call TRBD1 (5 bases). V lost 2 bases and J lost 6, with 14 bases in between. Germline V gene lookup returns CDR1 MGHDK and CDR2 SYGVNS. The CDR3 sequence is 15 residues long. CDR3 region: CASSEGTYGGQPQHF. The CDR3 bases are TGTGCCAGCAGTGAAGGAACCTATGGGGGTCAGCCCCAGCATTTT.

This clone is a singleton in its sample. This CDR3 reads CASSYSQGAMNTEAFF. CDR3 coding DNA: TGTGCCAGCAGTTACTCACAGGGGGCGATGAACACTGAAGCTTTCTTT. The chain uses TRBV6-5 and TRBJ1-1; the match to TRBD1 covers 9 bases. This CDR3 has 16 residues. CDR1 and CDR2 from the germline V gene are MNHEY and SVGAGI. After removal of 0 bases from V and 0 bases from J, the junction contained 2 bases not matched to a gene.

Written as DNA, the CDR3 is TGCAGTGCTAGAGAGAACTACGAGCAGTACTTC. Its protein product is CSARENYEQYF. The gene calls are TRBV20-1 and TRBJ2-7, with unresolved D. The CDR3 has 11 residues. Germline V gives CDR1 DFQATT, CDR2 SNEGSKA (reference sequence). Between the trimmed V and J ends, which lost 0 bases and 3 bases, there was a span of 3 bases.

V is TRBV27 and J is TRBJ2-5, with 10 bases lining up with TRBD1. The J segment lost 3 bases and the V segment lost 6 bases, leaving 7 bases of the junction unmatched. This CDR3 has 15 residues. Germline CDR1 and CDR2: MNHEY and SMNVEV (reference sequence). The CDR3: CASREGTGEEETQYF. The CDR3 DNA follows: TGTGCCAGCAGAGAAGGGACAGGGGAGGAAGAGACCCAGTACTTC.

The chain uses TRBV29-1 and TRBJ2-1, with 7 bases matching TRBD2. The CDR3 has 14 amino acids. The germline V gene encodes CDR1 SQVTM and CDR2 ANQGSEA. Trimming cost V 0 bases and J 8 bases; bases outside gene matches: 7. The CDR3 DNA follows: TGCAGCGTTGAAGATTGGGGGGGAGAGGATGAGCAGTTCTTC. Its protein product is CSVEDWGGEDEQFF.

The V and J genes are TRBV19 and TRBJ2-2; 7 nucleotides agree with TRBD2. With 6 bases clipped from V and 9 bases from J, the junction kept 7 bases outside the gene matches. Germline-derived CDR1 and CDR2 are LNHDA and SQIVND (reference sequence). CDR3 length equals 13 residues. Here the CDR3 reads CASRGGTVRELFF. The CDR3 coding sequence is TGTGCCAGTAGGGGAGGGACCGTCCGGGAGCTGTTTTTT.

The gene calls are TRBV5-4 and TRBJ2-2; TRBD1 might be the D (6 bases). The V end lost 0 bases, the J end lost 1 base, and 10 bases lay between the germline ends. The germline V gene encodes CDR1 SGHNT and CDR2 YYREEE (reference sequence). The CDR3 has 16 residues. This CDR3 is CASSLGLQGNTGELFF. CDR3 DNA: TGTGCCAGCAGCTTGGGACTACAGGGGAACACCGGGGAGCTGTTTTTT.

The V gene is TRBV5-1, the J gene TRBJ2-1; possibly TRBD1 for D (6 bases). V lost 4 bases to trimming and J lost 4 bases, with 12 bases between them. The CDR3 loop spans 14 amino acids. CDR1 is SGHRS and CDR2 is YFSETQ in the germline V gene. The CDR3 DNA follows: TGCGCCAGCAGCACGTGGGGGCCTTACAATGAGCAGTTCTTC. The encoded protein is CASSTWGPYNEQFF.

The V gene is TRBV28, the J gene TRBJ1-5; D possibly corresponds to TRBD1 (6 bases). The CDR3 runs to 16 residues. Germline-derived CDR1 and CDR2 are MDHEN and SYDVKM. The V end lost 1 base, the J end lost 0 bases, and 10 bases lay between the germline ends. CDR3 in DNA: TGTGCCAGCAGTTTATTGGGGACAAGTAGCAATCAGCCCCAGCATTTT. Residues: CASSLLGTSSNQPQHF.

The chain is built from TRBV4-1 and TRBJ1-3, with D unresolved. The V gene lost 1 base and the J gene lost 4 bases, with 5 bases spanning the gap. The CDR3 is 13 residues long. Per the germline V gene, CDR1 is MGHRA and CDR2 is YSYEKL. The CDR3 bases are TGCGCCAGCAGCCAAGTACCCGGAAACACCATATATTTT. It translates to CASSQVPGNTIYF.

The gene calls are TRBV5-1 and TRBJ2-2, with D hard to call. Germline values: CDR1 SGHRS, CDR2 YFSETQ. The CDR3 sequence is 15 residues long. Trimming took 0 bases from V and 2 from J, leaving 8 bases between them. The CDR3 reads CASSLAGPNTGELFF. The CDR3 bases are TGCGCCAGCAGCTTGGCGGGCCCAAACACCGGGGAGCTGTTTTTT.